Presented here are 19 T cell receptor beta chains from one specimen sequenced in a study of patients and donors after allogeneic stem cell transplantation. One entry per CDR3 protein, called by TCRdb with MiXCR from the RT-PCR reads. The sample carries more than 850,000 distinct CDR3 sequences, approximately 18% recorded once. The sequenced sample consisted of blood, either unsorted or a sorted T cell fraction (not recorded which). These receptors all stem from a human donor who was either an allogeneic HSCT recipient or a stem cell or donor lymphocyte infusion donor (not recorded which). It is not recorded whose cells these are; they may come from a transplant donor.

In its sample, this clonotype was seen a few times. V and J are TRBV21-1 and TRBJ2-7; the table's D call, TRBD1, was not checked against the DNA. TRBV21-1 is a listed pseudogene. This CDR3 has 16 amino acids. This CDR3 is CASSNPEIAGLYEQYF. In DNA, the CDR3 is TGTGCCAGCAGCAACCCCGAGATAGCAGGGCTTTACGAGCAGTACTTC.

The chain recombines TRBV7-3 with TRBJ2-1, with TRBD2 identical over 13 bases. Trimming removed 5 bases from V and 7 bases from J; junction bases left unmatched: 5. CDR3 length equals 15 residues. Germline CDR1 SGHTA, CDR2 FQGTGA. This CDR3 reads CASSARTSGSNEQFF. Here the CDR3 DNA reads TGTGCCAGCAGCGCAAGGACTAGCGGGAGTAATGAGCAGTTCTTC.

The sample holds a few counts of this clonotype. V gene TRBV9 combines with J gene TRBJ1-6; 7 bases map to TRBD1. With V trimmed by 0 bases and J by 5 bases, 2 bases remained unmatched. The CDR3 runs to 15 residues. Germline lookup yields CDR1 SGDLS and CDR2 YYNGEE. DNA for the CDR3: TGTGCCAGCAGCGTAGGGACAGGACATAATTCACCCCTCCACTTT. It yields the protein CASSVGTGHNSPLHF.

V usage is TRBV6-1 and J usage is TRBJ2-7; 11 bases are shared with TRBD2. This CDR3 spans 15 amino acids. Trimming removed 6 bases from V and 2 bases from J; junction bases left unmatched: 6. The germline V gene has CDR1 MNHNS and CDR2 SASEGT. The CDR3 bases are TGTGCCAGCAGACCTCCGGGACTAGCGGCCTACGAGCAGTACTTC. Its protein is CASRPPGLAAYEQYF.

This clonotype was found many times. The rearrangement links TRBV12-5 to TRBJ1-1; D ambiguous. The CDR3 has 13 amino acids. V was trimmed by 5 bases and J by 1 base, leaving 8 bases between them. Looked up from germline, CDR1 is LGHNT and CDR2 is FRNRAP. The CDR3 coding sequence is TGTGCTAGTGGTCACCGGGGGAACACTGAAGCTTTCTTT. As protein: CASGHRGNTEAFF.

This clonotype was counted at least ten times. V usage is TRBV29-1 and J usage is TRBJ1-1; D might be TRBD1 (5 bases). The ends were cut back, 4 bases at V and 6 bases at J, with 15 bases in the middle. Germline CDR1 reads SQVTM; CDR2 reads ANQGSEA. The CDR3 consists of 13 residues. CDR3 nucleotides: TGCAGCGTTGGGGACCCTAAGCTGGCTGAAGCTTTCTTT. Translated, it gives CSVGDPKLAEAFF.

The chain is built from TRBV11-3 and TRBJ2-7; 13 positions agree with TRBD2. The J segment lost 0 bases and the V segment lost 4 bases, leaving 3 bases of the junction unmatched. CDR3 length: 16 amino acids. CDR1 and CDR2 from the germline V gene are SGHNT and YENEEA. This CDR3 reads CASSWGLAGNSYEQYF. The CDR3 nucleotides read TGTGCCAGCAGCTGGGGACTAGCGGGGAACTCCTACGAGCAGTACTTC.

The chain employs TRBV4-3 and TRBJ2-1; 9 nucleotides agree with TRBD2. V trimming: 0 bases; J trimming: 4 bases; junction bases outside the gene matches: 4. Germline loops: CDR1 LGHNA, CDR2 YSLEER. This CDR3 spans 16 amino acids. For the CDR3, the DNA is TGCGCCAGCAGCCAAGATTCGAGCGGGGGGTACAATGAGCAGTTCTTC. Amino acids: CASSQDSSGGYNEQFF.

Here the CDR3 reads CASSSNRENYNEQFF. The CDR3 nucleotides read TGTGCCAGCAGTTCTAACAGGGAGAACTACAATGAGCAGTTCTTC. This rearrangement joins TRBV12-3 or TRBV12-4 to TRBJ2-1; perhaps TRBD1 as D (6 bases). V was pared by 4 bases and J by 3 bases, with 13 bases between. The CDR3 is 15 residues long.

This clonotype was seen a few times. The CDR3 coding sequence is TGTGCCAGCAGCTTAAGTCTGGCCTACAATGAGCAGTTCTTC. This translates into CASSLSLAYNEQFF. The chain has TRBV7-2 and TRBJ2-1, with D unclear. Germline values: CDR1 SGHTA, CDR2 FQGNSA. The CDR3 sequence is 14 residues long. The V end lost 2 bases, the J end lost 2 bases, and 7 bases lay between the germline ends.

The CDR3 region is CASSYSRAGNTEAFF. CDR3 DNA: TGTGCCAGCAGTTACTCGAGGGCGGGGAACACTGAAGCTTTCTTT. The chain couples TRBV6-5 to TRBJ1-1; D gene uncertain. V was cut by 0 bases and J by 1 base, with 9 bases left in between. Germline CDR1 MNHEY, CDR2 SVGAGI. The CDR3 extends over 15 amino acids.

Ten or more counts support this clonotype. The chain employs TRBV25-1 and TRBJ2-3; D might be TRBD2 (6 bases). The CDR3 loop spans 17 amino acids. CDR1 and CDR2 (germline): MGHDK, SYGVNS. The ends were cut back, 1 base at V and 2 bases at J, with 16 bases in the middle. Here the CDR3 reads CASSEFGGGGLTDTQYF. The CDR3 nucleotides read TGTGCCAGCAGTGAATTTGGAGGTGGGGGACTCACAGATACGCAGTATTTT. Full variable domain (missing parts from reference TRBV25-1 and TRBJ2-3): EADIYQTPRYLVIGTGKKITLECSQTMGHDKMYWYQQDPGMELHLIHYSYGVNSTEKGDLSSESTVSRIRTEHFPLTLESARPSHTSQYLCASSEFGGGGLTDTQYFGPGTRLTVL.

This clonotype has just a few counts. The rearrangement links TRBV4-1 to TRBJ1-3, with a weak D call TRBD1 (6 bases). With 0 bases removed from V and 2 bases from J, the gap between germline ends came to 8 bases. The CDR3 consists of 15 residues. The V gene's germline CDR1 is MGHRA and CDR2 YSYEKL. CDR3 sequence: CASSQEAGAGNTIYF. CDR3 coding DNA: TGCGCCAGCAGCCAAGAAGCAGGGGCTGGAAACACCATATATTTT.

This clonotype has more than one count but fewer than ten. The rearrangement joins TRBV10-3 to TRBJ2-3; TRBD2 might be the D (6 bases). The CDR3 spans 15 residues. CDR1 is ENHRY, CDR2 SYGVKD, per germline. V gave up 7 bases and J gave up 5 bases, with 19 bases separating them. CDR3 loop: CAIKRQSGGQDTQYF. For the CDR3, the DNA is TGTGCCATCAAGCGGCAATCCGGAGGGCAAGATACGCAGTATTTT.

This chain joins TRBV5-1 and TRBJ2-5; D assignment may be TRBD1 or TRBD2 (5 bases each). The length of the CDR3 is 12 residues. Germline V lookup: CDR1 SGHRS, CDR2 YFSETQ. Trimming pared 3 bases from V and 7 bases from J, leaving 10 bases between. The CDR3 protein is CASSWGSGTQYF. CDR3 DNA sequence: TGCGCCAGCAGCTGGGGGTCAGGGACCCAGTACTTC.

This chain uses TRBV5-1 with TRBJ1-6; D is unresolved. CDR1 SGHRS and CDR2 YFSETQ come from the germline V gene. V was pared by 0 bases and J by 10 bases, with 8 bases between. The CDR3 is 13 amino acids. CDR3 nucleotide sequence: TGCGCCAGCAGCTTGGAGGTCGGATCACCCCTCCACTTT. Translation: CASSLEVGSPLHF.

This clonotype has just a few counts. This sequence joins TRBV5-6 and TRBJ2-1; tentative D call: TRBD2 (6 bases). CDR3 length equals 13 residues. V lost 4 bases, J lost 10 bases, and 15 bases lay in between. Germline CDR1 is SGHDT and CDR2 is YYEEEE. The CDR3 DNA follows: TGTGCCAGCAGCGGGACTGTTGGCATGGAGCAGTTCTTC. The encoded protein is CASSGTVGMEQFF.

This clonotype has only a few counts. The chain combines TRBV11-2 with TRBJ1-2; D is uncertain. Germline CDR1 reads SGHAT; CDR2 reads FQNNGV. This CDR3 region has 14 residues. V lost 5 bases and J lost 4, with 14 bases in between. CDR3 sequence (DNA): TGTGCCAGCAGCCCCATTAGGTACGGCTATGGCTACACCTTC. Translation: CASSPIRYGYGYTF.

The chain recombines TRBV29-1 with TRBJ2-7, with 10 positions matching TRBD2. The J segment lost 0 bases and the V segment lost 4 bases, leaving 6 bases of the junction unmatched. The V gene's germline CDR1 is SQVTM and CDR2 ANQGSEA. The CDR3 contains 15 residues. The CDR3 spells CSVVQGLAPSYEQYF. The CDR3 DNA reads TGCAGCGTTGTCCAGGGACTAGCGCCCTCCTACGAGCAGTACTTC.